Sequencing of this T cell receptor (beta chain) was carried out in a study of radiation and T cells in renal cell carcinoma. The table came from immunoSEQ multiplex PCR; TCRdb's copy has only in-frame clones and leaves some out. The sample records 95,000 to 150,000 clones, about four fifths being singletons. This CDR3 spans 13 amino acids. V dropped 6 bases and J dropped 6 bases, with 14 bases sitting between them. The germline V gene has CDR1 MRHNA and CDR2 SNTAGT. Specified time point: baseline pretreatment blood. Treatment defined: 15 Gy SBRT to primary tumor, nephrectomy 4 weeks later. This clone showed up just a few times.

The sample in question was blood, obtained from a patient whose treatment included radiotherapy and nephrectomy. The chain joins TRBV6-4 to TRBJ1-1; D is undetermined. The clonotype comes from a woman aged 60 to 75 with renal cell carcinoma. Here the CDR3 DNA reads TGTGCCAGCAGACCCGATGGTAGGCCTGAAGCTTTCTTT. Its protein is CASRPDGRPEAFF.